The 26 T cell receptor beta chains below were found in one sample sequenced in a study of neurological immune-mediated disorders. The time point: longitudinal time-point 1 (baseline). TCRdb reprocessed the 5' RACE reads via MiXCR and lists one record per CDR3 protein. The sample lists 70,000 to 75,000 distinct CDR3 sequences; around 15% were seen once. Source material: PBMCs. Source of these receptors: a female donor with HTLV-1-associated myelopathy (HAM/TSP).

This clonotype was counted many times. The CDR3 region has the DNA TGCAGTGCTCTCCAGCAGGGCGGCCTGAACACTGAAGCTTTCTTT. Translation: CSALQQGGLNTEAFF. J is TRBJ1-1 and V is TRBV20-1; D may be TRBD1 (5 bases). Germline assignment: CDR1 DFQATT and CDR2 SNEGSKA (reference sequence). Trimming removed 5 bases at V and 0 bases at J, with 16 bases between. The CDR3 is 15 amino acids.

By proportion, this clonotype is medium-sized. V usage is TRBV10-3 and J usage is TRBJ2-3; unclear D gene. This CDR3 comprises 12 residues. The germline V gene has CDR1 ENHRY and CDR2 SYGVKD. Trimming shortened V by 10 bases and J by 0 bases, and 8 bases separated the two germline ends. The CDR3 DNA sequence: TGTGCCACAAAGGACAGCACAGATACGCAGTATTTT. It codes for CATKDSTDTQYF.

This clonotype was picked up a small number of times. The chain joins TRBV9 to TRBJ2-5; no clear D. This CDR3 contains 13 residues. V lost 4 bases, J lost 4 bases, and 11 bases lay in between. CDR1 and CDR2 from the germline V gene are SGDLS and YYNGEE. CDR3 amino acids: CASSLRIGETQYF. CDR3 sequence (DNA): TGTGCCAGCAGCTTACGGATTGGAGAGACCCAGTACTTC.

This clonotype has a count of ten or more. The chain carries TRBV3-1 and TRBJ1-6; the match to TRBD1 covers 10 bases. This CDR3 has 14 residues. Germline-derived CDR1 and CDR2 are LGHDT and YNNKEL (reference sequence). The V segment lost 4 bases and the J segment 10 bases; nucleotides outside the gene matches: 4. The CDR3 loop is CASSLGTGESPLHF. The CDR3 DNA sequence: TGTGCCAGCAGCCTAGGGACAGGGGAGTCACCCCTCCACTTT.

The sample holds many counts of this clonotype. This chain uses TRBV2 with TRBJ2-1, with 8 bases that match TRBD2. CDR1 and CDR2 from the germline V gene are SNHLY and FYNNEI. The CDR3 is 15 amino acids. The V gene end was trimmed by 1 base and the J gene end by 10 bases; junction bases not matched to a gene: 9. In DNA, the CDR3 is TGTGCCAGCAGTGAAGGCCTAGCGGGCTGGAGGGAGCAGTTCTTC. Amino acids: CASSEGLAGWREQFF.

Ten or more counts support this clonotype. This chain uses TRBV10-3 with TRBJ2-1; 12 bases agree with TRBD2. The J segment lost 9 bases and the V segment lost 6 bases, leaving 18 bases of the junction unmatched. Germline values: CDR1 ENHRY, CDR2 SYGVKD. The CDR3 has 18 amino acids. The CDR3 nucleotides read TGTGCCATCAGACCCCACCAACTGCTAGCGGGGGGGCCCATTGAGCAGTTCTTC. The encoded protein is CAIRPHQLLAGGPIEQFF.

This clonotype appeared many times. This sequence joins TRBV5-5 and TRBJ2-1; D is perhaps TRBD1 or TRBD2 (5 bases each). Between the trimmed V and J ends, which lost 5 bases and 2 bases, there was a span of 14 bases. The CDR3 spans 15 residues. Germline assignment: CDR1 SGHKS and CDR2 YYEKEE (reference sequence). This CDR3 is CASSLIRDAYNEQFF. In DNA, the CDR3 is TGTGCCAGCAGTTTAATCCGGGACGCCTACAATGAGCAGTTCTTC.

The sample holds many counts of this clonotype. The CDR3 DNA is TGCGCCAGCAGCCACCACCCCCGGGAGAAGAGCACAGATACGCAGTATTTT. Its protein is CASSHHPREKSTDTQYF. The chain couples TRBV4-1 to TRBJ2-3; perhaps TRBD2 as D (6 bases). The V end was cut by 3 bases, the J end by 0 bases, with 16 bases between. CDR1 is MGHRA and CDR2 is YSYEKL in the germline V gene. This CDR3 region has 17 residues.

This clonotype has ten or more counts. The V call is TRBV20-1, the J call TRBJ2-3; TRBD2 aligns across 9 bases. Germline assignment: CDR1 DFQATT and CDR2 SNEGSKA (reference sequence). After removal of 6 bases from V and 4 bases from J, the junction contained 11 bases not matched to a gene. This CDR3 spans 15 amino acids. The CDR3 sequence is CSAAPLAGRSDTQYF. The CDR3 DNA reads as TGCAGTGCCGCCCCCCTAGCGGGGAGATCAGATACGCAGTATTTT.

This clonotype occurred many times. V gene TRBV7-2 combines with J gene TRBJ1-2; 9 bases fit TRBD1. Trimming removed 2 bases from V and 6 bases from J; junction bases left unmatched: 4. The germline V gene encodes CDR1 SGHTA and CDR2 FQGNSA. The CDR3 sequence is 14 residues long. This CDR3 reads CASSLRQGENGYTF. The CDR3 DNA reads TGTGCCAGCAGCTTACGACAGGGGGAGAATGGCTACACCTTC.

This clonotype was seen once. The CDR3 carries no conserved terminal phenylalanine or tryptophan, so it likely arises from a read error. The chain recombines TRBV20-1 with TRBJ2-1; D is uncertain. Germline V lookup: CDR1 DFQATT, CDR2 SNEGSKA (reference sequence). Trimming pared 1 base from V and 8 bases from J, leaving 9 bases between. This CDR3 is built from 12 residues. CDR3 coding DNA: TGCAGTGCTAGAGTCCAGTCTTATGAGCAGTTCTCC. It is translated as CSARVQSYEQFS.

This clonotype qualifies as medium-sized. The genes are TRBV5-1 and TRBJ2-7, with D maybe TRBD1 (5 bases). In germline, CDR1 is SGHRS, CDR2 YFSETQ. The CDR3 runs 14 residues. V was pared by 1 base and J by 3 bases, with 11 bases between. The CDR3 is CASSLKGDSYEQYF. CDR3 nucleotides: TGCGCCAGCAGCTTGAAGGGTGACAGCTACGAGCAGTACTTC.

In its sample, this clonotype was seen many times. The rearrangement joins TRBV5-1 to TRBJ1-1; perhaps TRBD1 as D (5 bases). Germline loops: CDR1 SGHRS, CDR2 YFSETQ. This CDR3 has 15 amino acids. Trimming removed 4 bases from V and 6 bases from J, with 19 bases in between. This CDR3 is CASSLYSGGGAEAFF. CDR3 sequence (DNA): TGCGCCAGCAGCCTATACTCGGGCGGGGGAGCTGAAGCTTTCTTT.

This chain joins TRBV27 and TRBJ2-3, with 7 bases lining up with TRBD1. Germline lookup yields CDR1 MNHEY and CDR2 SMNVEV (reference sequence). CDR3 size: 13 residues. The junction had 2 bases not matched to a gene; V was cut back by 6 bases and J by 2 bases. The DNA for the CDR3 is TGTGCCAGCAGGGGACAGAACACAGATACGCAGTATTTT. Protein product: CASRGQNTDTQYF.

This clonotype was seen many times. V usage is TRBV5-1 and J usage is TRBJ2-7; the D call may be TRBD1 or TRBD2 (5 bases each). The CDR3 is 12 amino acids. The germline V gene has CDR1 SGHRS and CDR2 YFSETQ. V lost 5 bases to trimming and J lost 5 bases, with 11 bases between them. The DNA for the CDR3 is TGCGCCAGCAGACGGGACGGTAACGAGCAGTACTTC. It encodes CASRRDGNEQYF.

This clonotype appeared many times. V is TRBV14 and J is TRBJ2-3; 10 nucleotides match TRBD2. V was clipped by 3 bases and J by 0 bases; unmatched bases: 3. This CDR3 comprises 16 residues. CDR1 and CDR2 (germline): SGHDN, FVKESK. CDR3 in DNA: TGTGCCAGCAGCCAGGGACTAGCGCGGAGCACAGATACGCAGTATTTT. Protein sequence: CASSQGLARSTDTQYF.

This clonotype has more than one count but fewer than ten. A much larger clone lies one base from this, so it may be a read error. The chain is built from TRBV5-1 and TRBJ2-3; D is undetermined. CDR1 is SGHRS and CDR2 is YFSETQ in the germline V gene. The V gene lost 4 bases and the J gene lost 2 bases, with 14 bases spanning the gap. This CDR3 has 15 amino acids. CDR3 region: CASSIGWANTDTQYF. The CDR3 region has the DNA TGCGCCAGCAGCATTGGGTGGGCAAACACAGATACGCAGTATTTT.

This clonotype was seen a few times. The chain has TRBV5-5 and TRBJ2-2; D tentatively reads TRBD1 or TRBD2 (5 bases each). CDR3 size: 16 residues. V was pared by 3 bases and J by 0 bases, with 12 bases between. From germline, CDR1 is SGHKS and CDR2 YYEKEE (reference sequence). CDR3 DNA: TGTGCCAGCAGCTCCGGGACGGACGCGAACACCGGGGAGCTGTTTTTT. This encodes CASSSGTDANTGELFF.

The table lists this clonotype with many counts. The CDR3 is CATSSGAGKGSRELFF. As DNA, the CDR3 is TGTGCCACCAGCAGTGGGGCAGGAAAGGGTAGCCGGGAGCTGTTTTTT. The J gene is TRBJ2-2, the V gene TRBV15, with D maybe TRBD1 (5 bases). In germline, CDR1 is LNHNV, CDR2 YYDKDF (reference sequence). The CDR3 is 16 amino acids. V was cut by 3 bases and J by 9 bases, with 20 bases left in between.

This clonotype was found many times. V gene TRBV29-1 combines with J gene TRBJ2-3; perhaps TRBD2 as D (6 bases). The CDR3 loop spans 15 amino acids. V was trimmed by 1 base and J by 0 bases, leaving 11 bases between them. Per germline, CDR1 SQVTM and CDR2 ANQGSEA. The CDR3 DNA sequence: TGCAGCGTTGAAGGGGACGGAGGGAGCACAGATACGCAGTATTTT. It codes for CSVEGDGGSTDTQYF.

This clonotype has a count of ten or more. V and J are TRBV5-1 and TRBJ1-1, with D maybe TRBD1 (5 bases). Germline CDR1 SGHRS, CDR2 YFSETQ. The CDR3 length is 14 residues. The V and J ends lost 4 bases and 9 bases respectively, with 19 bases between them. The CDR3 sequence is CASSEQGGIGKAFF. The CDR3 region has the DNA TGCGCCAGCAGCGAGCAGGGTGGTATAGGAAAAGCTTTCTTT.

This CDR3 reads CASTRRGKPGETQYF. The DNA for the CDR3 is TGTGCCAGCACCCGACGGGGCAAGCCGGGAGAGACCCAGTACTTC. The V and J genes are TRBV2 and TRBJ2-5; D may be TRBD1 or TRBD2 (5 bases each). Trimming removed 7 bases from V and 4 bases from J, with 19 bases in between. The CDR3 contains 15 residues. Germline values: CDR1 SNHLY, CDR2 FYNNEI.

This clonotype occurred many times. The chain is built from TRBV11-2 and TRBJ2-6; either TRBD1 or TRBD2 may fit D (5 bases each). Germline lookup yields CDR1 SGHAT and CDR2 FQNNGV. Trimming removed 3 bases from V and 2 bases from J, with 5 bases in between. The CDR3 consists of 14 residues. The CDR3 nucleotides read TGTGCCAGCAGCTTGGGACCTGGGGCCAACGTCCTGACTTTC. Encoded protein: CASSLGPGANVLTF.

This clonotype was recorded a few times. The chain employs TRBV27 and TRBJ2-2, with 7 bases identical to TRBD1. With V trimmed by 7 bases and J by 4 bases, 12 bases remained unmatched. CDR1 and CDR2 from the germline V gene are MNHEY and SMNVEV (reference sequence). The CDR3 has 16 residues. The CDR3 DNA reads TGTGCCAGCAAAACACAGGGGCTTGTTAGCACCGGGGAGCTGTTTTTT. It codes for CASKTQGLVSTGELFF.

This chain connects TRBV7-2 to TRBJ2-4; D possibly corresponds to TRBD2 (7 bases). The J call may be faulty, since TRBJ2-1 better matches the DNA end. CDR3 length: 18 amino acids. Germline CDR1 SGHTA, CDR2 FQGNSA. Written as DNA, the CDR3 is TGTGCCAGCAGCCCCGTACGCTGGGAGGGGGAGGCCAAAAACATTCAGTTCTTC. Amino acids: CASSPVRWEGEAKNIQFF.

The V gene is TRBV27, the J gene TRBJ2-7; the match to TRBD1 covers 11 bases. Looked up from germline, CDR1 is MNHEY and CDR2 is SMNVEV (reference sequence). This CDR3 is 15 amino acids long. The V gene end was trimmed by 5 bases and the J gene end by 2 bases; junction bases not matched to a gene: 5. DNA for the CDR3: TGTGCCAGCAGTCGCCGGGACAGGGGGACCTACGAGCAGTACTTC. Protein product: CASSRRDRGTYEQYF.